The 2 T cell receptor beta chains presented below share a single source sample, sequenced in a study of beta chain features in type 1 diabetes. The authors reverse transcribed all of the isolated RNA, so sequencing captured expressed TCRB transcripts. Sequencing used immunoSEQ multiplex PCR; TCRdb keeps in-frame clones, though not all of them. The table records around 250,000 clones, less than 35% of them present only once. The sample comprised central memory CD4+ T cells from blood. Receptors originate from a man between 25 and 39 years old in good health.

The chain uses TRBV7-2 and TRBJ2-3; 7 nucleotides align to TRBD1. Trimming at V came to 5 bases and at J to 0 bases, leaving 5 bases not matched to a gene. Germline V gives CDR1 SGHTA, CDR2 FQGNSA. CDR3 length: 15 amino acids. The CDR3 nucleotides read TGTGCCAGCAGCACCCGGACAGGTAGCACAGATACGCAGTATTTT. Protein product: CASSTRTGSTDTQYF.

This chain links TRBV9 with TRBJ2-3; 12 bases line up with TRBD2. Trimming cost V 6 bases and J 3 bases; bases outside gene matches: 2. CDR3 length: 14 residues. From germline, CDR1 is SGDLS and CDR2 YYNGEE. This chain's CDR3 is CASNGLAGTDTQYF. CDR3 sequence (DNA): TGTGCCAGCAACGGACTAGCGGGAACAGATACGCAGTATTTT.